These 11 T cell receptor beta chains were all obtained from the same sample, sequenced in a study of identical twins. Using its own MiXCR run on the 5' RACE reads, TCRdb lists one record per CDR3 protein. The table shows a few hundred thousand distinct CDR3 sequences, with 9% to 10% occurring only once. These data also featured in a second study, about yellow fever vaccine responses in identical twins.

The sequencing sample was made of PBMCs. All receptors derive from a woman between 18 and 29 years old in good health.

This clonotype showed up just once. The junction departs from germline at one end; a sequencing error may be responsible. CDR3 in DNA: TGCTGTGCTAGAGCCTCGGAGGGCGGTACAAACTACAATGAGCAGTTCTTC. This codes for CCARASEGGTNYNEQFF. The genes are TRBV20-1 and TRBJ2-1; a possible D gene is TRBD2 (6 bases). Germline loops: CDR1 DFQATT, CDR2 SNEGSKA (reference sequence). This CDR3 is built from 17 residues.

This clonotype was detected a few times. This chain connects TRBV6-5 to TRBJ1-5; no clear D gene. CDR3 length: 14 residues. Between the trimmed V and J ends, which lost 2 bases and 7 bases, there was a span of 12 bases. The germline V gene encodes CDR1 MNHEY and CDR2 SVGAGI. CDR3 DNA: TGTGCCAGCAGTTACGTGGCAGGTGAACAGCCCCAGCATTTT. The encoded protein is CASSYVAGEQPQHF.

This rearrangement joins TRBV7-2 to TRBJ2-7; 8 positions agree with TRBD1. With V trimmed by 10 bases and J by 4 bases, 3 bases remained unmatched. The V gene's germline CDR1 is SGHTA and CDR2 FQGNSA. The CDR3 totals 11 residues. This CDR3 is CAIYRGYEQYF. CDR3 sequence (DNA): TGTGCCATCTACAGGGGGTACGAGCAGTACTTC. The full variable domain, with the rest looked up from reference TRBV7-2 and TRBJ2-7, is GAGVSQSPSNKVTEKGKDVELRCDPISGHTALYWYRQSLGQGLEFLIYFQGNSAPDKSGLPSDRFSAERTGGSVSTLTIQRTQQEDSAVYLCAIYRGYEQYFGPGTRLTVT.

This clonotype came up many times. The V and J genes are TRBV10-1 and TRBJ2-3, with 7 positions matching TRBD2. Germline V gives CDR1 WNHNN, CDR2 SYGVQD (reference sequence). CDR3 length: 14 amino acids. V dropped 2 bases and J dropped 13; count of bases not matched to a gene: 12. CDR3 bases: TGCGCCAGCAGTGAGACGGGAGGACTACCCCCCAAGTATTTT. Its translation is CASSETGGLPPKYF.

V usage is TRBV12-3 or TRBV12-4 and J usage is TRBJ1-2; 10 bases match TRBD1. CDR3 size: 12 residues. Trimming took 5 bases from V and 8 from J; bases not matched to a gene: 2. DNA of the CDR3: TGTGCCAGCAGTATGACAGGGGGCGGCTACACCTTC. This sequence encodes CASSMTGGGYTF.

Only a few counts were recorded for this clonotype. This sequence joins TRBV27 and TRBJ1-4, with unresolved D. V was cut by 5 bases and J by 10 bases, with 17 bases left in between. Germline CDR1 MNHEY, CDR2 SMNVEV (reference sequence). This CDR3 is built from 14 residues. DNA for the CDR3: TGTGCCAGCAGTGAGGACCGGGTCCTGGGAAAACTGTTTTTT. Protein sequence: CASSEDRVLGKLFF.

V gene TRBV15 combines with J gene TRBJ2-1; D gene uncertain. CDR3 length equals 11 residues. V lost 6 bases and J 6 bases, leaving 6 bases between the germline ends. Germline V CDR1 and CDR2: LNHNV, YYDKDF (reference sequence). In DNA form, the CDR3 reads TGTGCCACCAGTATTGGCAATGAGCAGTTCTTC. This gives the protein CATSIGNEQFF.

At least ten counts were recorded for this clonotype. The V gene is TRBV11-2, the J gene TRBJ1-1; no firm D call. From germline, CDR1 is SGHAT and CDR2 FQNNGV. Trimming removed 5 bases from V and 6 bases from J, with 10 bases in between. The CDR3 covers 12 residues. CDR3 protein: CASSRGFPEAFF. CDR3 DNA sequence: TGTGCCAGCAGCCGCGGCTTCCCTGAAGCTTTCTTT.

This clonotype was seen ten or more times. This rearrangement joins TRBV12-3 or TRBV12-4 to TRBJ2-7; D not certain. V was shortened by 3 bases and J by 0 bases, with 3 bases between the two germline ends. The CDR3 is made up of 12 amino acids. The CDR3 DNA is TGTGCCAGCAGTTTTCGCTCCTACGAGCAGTACTTC. Its protein product is CASSFRSYEQYF.

This clonotype was picked up many times. The V gene is TRBV11-2, the J gene TRBJ2-1; 14 bases are shared with TRBD2. The CDR3 is 21 residues long. Germline V gives CDR1 SGHAT, CDR2 FQNNGV. Germline trimming cut 3 bases from V and 5 bases from J; bases unmatched to any gene: 18. CDR3 loop: CASSFSRGLAGEGLLNNEQFF. The CDR3 DNA follows: TGTGCCAGCAGCTTCTCGAGGGGACTAGCGGGGGAGGGGCTTCTAAACAATGAGCAGTTCTTC. The full variable domain, completed using reference TRBV11-2 and TRBJ2-1, is EAGVAQSPRYKIIEKRQSVAFWCNPISGHATLYWYQQILGQGPKLLIQFQNNGVVDDSQLPKDRFSAERLKGVDSTLKIQPAKLEDSAVYLCASSFSRGLAGEGLLNNEQFFGPGTRLTVL.

The DNA of the CDR3 is TGCAGTGCTAGCGGGCTCCAACAGGTGGGGATGACAGATACGCAGTATTTT. Amino acids: CSASGLQQVGMTDTQYF. J is TRBJ2-3 and V is TRBV20-1; TRBD1 is a possible D gene (5 bases). From germline, CDR1 is DFQATT and CDR2 SNEGSKA (reference sequence). The CDR3 totals 17 residues. V lost 3 bases and J lost 3, with 22 bases in between.